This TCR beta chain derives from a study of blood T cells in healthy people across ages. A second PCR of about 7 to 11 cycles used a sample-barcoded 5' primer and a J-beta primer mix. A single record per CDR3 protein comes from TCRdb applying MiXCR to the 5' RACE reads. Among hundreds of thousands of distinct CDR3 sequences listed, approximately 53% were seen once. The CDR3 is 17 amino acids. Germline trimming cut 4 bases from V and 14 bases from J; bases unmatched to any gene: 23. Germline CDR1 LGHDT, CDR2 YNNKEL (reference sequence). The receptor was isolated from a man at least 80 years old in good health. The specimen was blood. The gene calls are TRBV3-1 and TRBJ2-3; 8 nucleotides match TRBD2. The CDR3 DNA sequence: TGTGCCAGCAGCCCACGAGCGGGAGCTGGTCCTCCCAGAGACGCGTATTTT. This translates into CASSPRAGAGPPRDAYF.